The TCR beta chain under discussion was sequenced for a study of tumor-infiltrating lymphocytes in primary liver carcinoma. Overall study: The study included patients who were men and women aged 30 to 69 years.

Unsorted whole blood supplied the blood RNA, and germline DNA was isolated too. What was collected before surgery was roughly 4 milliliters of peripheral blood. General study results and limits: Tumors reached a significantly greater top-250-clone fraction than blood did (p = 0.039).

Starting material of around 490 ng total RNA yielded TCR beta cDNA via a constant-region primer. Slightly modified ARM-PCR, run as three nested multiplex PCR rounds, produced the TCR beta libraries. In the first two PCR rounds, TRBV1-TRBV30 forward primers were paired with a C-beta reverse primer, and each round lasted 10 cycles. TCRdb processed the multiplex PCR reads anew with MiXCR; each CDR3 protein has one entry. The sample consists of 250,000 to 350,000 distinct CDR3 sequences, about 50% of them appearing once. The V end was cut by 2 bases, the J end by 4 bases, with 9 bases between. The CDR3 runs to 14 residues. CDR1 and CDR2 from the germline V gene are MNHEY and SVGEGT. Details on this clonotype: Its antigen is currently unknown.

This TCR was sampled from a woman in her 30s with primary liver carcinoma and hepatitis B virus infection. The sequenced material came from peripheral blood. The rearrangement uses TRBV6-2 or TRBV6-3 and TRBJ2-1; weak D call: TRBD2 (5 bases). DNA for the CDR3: TGTGCCAGCAGTTACGGAGCGGCTTACAATGAGCAGTTCTTC. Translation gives CASSYGAAYNEQFF.